A single sample is the source of the 23 T cell receptor beta chains below, sequenced in a study of T cells in Graves' hyperthyroidism and ophthalmopathy. The source material, RNA transcripts, was used to amplify TCR beta CDR3 regions. HTBI primers were employed in a first-round RT-PCR of the TCR CDR3. Each CDR3 protein is one row after TCRdb ran MiXCR on the multiplex PCR reads. The sample has under 700,000 distinct CDR3 sequences; just over 45% are singletons. Sequenced: peripheral blood or thyroid tissue (not recorded which). These receptors were taken from a woman between 18 and 30 years old with Graves' hyperthyroidism.

This clonotype was counted between two and nine times. V usage is TRBV29-1 and J usage is TRBJ2-7; TRBD2 might be the D (6 bases). CDR3 length equals 13 residues. Per the germline V gene, CDR1 is SQVTM and CDR2 is ANQGSEA. The V and J ends lost 4 bases and 3 bases respectively, with 13 bases between them. The CDR3 loop reads CSVVLSGLYEQYF. CDR3 coding DNA: TGCAGCGTTGTTCTTAGCGGCCTCTACGAGCAGTACTTC.

Details on this clonotype: At one end the junction does not follow the germline gene, possibly because of a read error. This chain uses TRBV7-2 with TRBJ1-5, with D maybe TRBD1 (6 bases). CDR3 length equals 17 residues. CDR1 is SGHTA, CDR2 FQGNSA, per germline. The CDR3: CASSLVVTGHSNHPQHF. As DNA, the CDR3 is TGTGCCAGCAGCTTAGTCGTGACAGGCCATAGCAATCACCCCCAGCATTTT.

The rearrangement links TRBV7-2 to TRBJ2-5; TRBD2 agrees at 9 bases. Trimming took 5 bases from V and 7 from J; bases not matched to a gene: 23. The CDR3 totals 19 residues. The germline CDR1 and CDR2 sequences are SGHTA and FQGNSA. The CDR3 sequence is CASSPQTSGPPGTGLTQYF. The CDR3 DNA reads TGTGCCAGCAGCCCTCAGACTAGCGGTCCTCCGGGGACGGGGTTGACCCAGTACTTC. The full variable domain, its missing parts supplied by reference TRBV7-2 and TRBJ2-5, is GAGVSQSPSNKVTEKGKDVELRCDPISGHTALYWYRQSLGQGLEFLIYFQGNSAPDKSGLPSDRFSAERTGGSVSTLTIQRTQQEDSAVYLCASSPQTSGPPGTGLTQYFGPGTRLLVL.

With respect to this clonotype: Since no conserved phenylalanine or tryptophan closes the CDR3, a read error is the likely cause. It is unclear where the CDR3 begins or ends on the DNA, so no DNA is shown, and the CDR3 is as TCRdb lists it. The chain couples TRBV20-1 to TRBJ2-7. CDR1 DFQATT and CDR2 SNEGSKA come from the germline V gene (reference sequence). Both ends counted, the CDR3 spans 11 residues. CDR3: CSARAGILAVS.

This chain links TRBV24-1 with TRBJ2-2, with D perhaps TRBD1 (6 bases). This CDR3 has 15 amino acids. V lost 1 base and J 7 bases, leaving 12 bases between the germline ends. Germline V gene lookup returns CDR1 KGHDR and CDR2 SFDVKD. As DNA, the CDR3 is TGTGCCACCAGTGATTTAAGTTCCAGGGGCGGGGAGCTGTTTTTT. Translating gives CATSDLSSRGGELFF.

This clonotype was counted at least ten times. This rearrangement joins TRBV7-9 to TRBJ2-2; no clear D gene. Germline lookup yields CDR1 SEHNR and CDR2 FQNEAQ (reference sequence). The CDR3 is 12 residues long. The V end was cut by 5 bases, the J end by 4 bases, with 5 bases between. CDR3 DNA: TGTGCCAGCAGCCAAGGCACCGGGGAGCTGTTTTTT. Translated: CASSQGTGELFF.

This chain joins TRBV7-8 and TRBJ2-7, with TRBD2 as a possible D gene (6 bases). The CDR3 covers 16 residues. V lost 4 bases, J lost 1 base, and 17 bases lay in between. The germline gives CDR1 SGHVS, CDR2 FQNEAQ. CDR3 coding DNA: TGTGCCAGCAGCTCCGACCGGGGACTTCAATCCTACGAGCAGTACTTC. It is translated as CASSSDRGLQSYEQYF.

In its sample, this clonotype was seen once. This chain connects TRBV2 to TRBJ2-5; 10 bases match TRBD1. The CDR3 consists of 14 residues. Unmatched junction bases numbered 8, after V lost 8 bases and J lost 5 bases. CDR1 SNHLY and CDR2 FYNNEI come from the germline V gene. The CDR3, as DNA: TGTGCCAGCGTTCACCGGGACAGGGGCGAGACCCAGTACTTC. This translates into CASVHRDRGETQYF. Filled out from reference TRBV2 and TRBJ2-5, the complete variable domain reads EPEVTQTPSHQVTQMGQEVILRCVPISNHLYFYWYRQILGQKVEFLVSFYNNEISEKSEIFDDQFSVERPDGSNFTLKIRSTKLEDSAMYFCASVHRDRGETQYFGPGTRLLVL.

The rearrangement joins TRBV25-1 to TRBJ1-5; weak D call: TRBD1 (6 bases). The CDR3 covers 13 residues. Per the germline V gene, CDR1 is MGHDK and CDR2 is SYGVNS. V shed 5 bases and J shed 9 bases, with 14 bases lying between them. For the CDR3, the DNA is TGTGCCAGCAGTCCGACAGGACCTTGGCCCCAGCATTTT. The encoded protein is CASSPTGPWPQHF.

The chain couples TRBV15 to TRBJ2-7; 8 bases match TRBD2. Germline V gene sequence: CDR1 LNHNV, CDR2 YYDKDF (reference sequence). The junction had 5 bases not matched to a gene; V was cut back by 3 bases and J by 7 bases. This CDR3 is 13 amino acids long. The CDR3, as DNA: TGTGCCACCAGCAGCCCGGGGGGGGGAGAGCAGTACTTC. It is translated as CATSSPGGGEQYF.

To note about this clonotype: The junction departs from germline at one end; a sequencing error may be responsible. V is TRBV7-8 and J is TRBJ2-6; possibly TRBD2 for D (5 bases). In germline, CDR1 is SGHVS, CDR2 FQNEAQ. This CDR3 has 18 residues. CDR3 region: CASCLRTSSISGANVLTF. The CDR3 region has the DNA TGTGCCAGCTGCTTAAGGACTTCCTCCATCTCTGGGGCCAACGTCCTGACTTTC.

The V call is TRBV11-2, the J call TRBJ1-2, with TRBD1 identical over 8 bases. CDR1 and CDR2 from the germline V gene are SGHAT and FQNNGV. The CDR3 loop spans 16 amino acids. Unmatched junction bases numbered 9, after V lost 2 bases and J lost 4 bases. CDR3 sequence reads: CASSLRPRQGPYGYTF. The CDR3 DNA is TGTGCCAGCAGCTTAAGGCCGAGACAGGGGCCCTATGGCTACACCTTC.

This clonotype was recorded many times. The genes are TRBV2 and TRBJ1-5; D call uncertain. CDR3 length: 12 residues. V was cut by 6 bases and J by 11 bases, with 14 bases left in between. CDR1 SNHLY and CDR2 FYNNEI come from the germline V gene. CDR3 sequence: CASRREGNSQHF. The CDR3 DNA follows: TGTGCCAGCAGGCGGGAGGGAAATTCCCAGCATTTT.

This clonotype was observed many times. The chain couples TRBV7-9 to TRBJ2-7, with TRBD2 matching over 7 bases. The germline V gene has CDR1 SEHNR and CDR2 FQNEAQ (reference sequence). V was clipped by 0 bases and J by 2 bases; unmatched bases: 7. The CDR3 has 16 amino acids. The CDR3 sequence is CASSLAHTSEPYEQYF. Here the CDR3 DNA reads TGTGCCAGCAGCTTAGCGCACACTAGCGAACCCTACGAGCAGTACTTC.

A remark on this clonotype: At one of its ends the junction is not consistent with the germline gene, which may arise from a read error. The chain uses TRBV2 and TRBJ2-3, with TRBD2 identical over 9 bases. CDR3 size: 17 residues. Germline V lookup: CDR1 SNHLY, CDR2 FYNNEI. DNA of the CDR3: TGTGCCACCAGTGACCATAGCGGGAGATACGGGTCAGATACGCAGTATTTT. Translation gives CATSDHSGRYGSDTQYF.

Notes on this clonotype: With a much larger clone just one base away, this may be a read error. The missing conserved phenylalanine or tryptophan at the end of this CDR3 makes a read error likely. This chain connects TRBV2 to TRBJ2-5; D may be TRBD1 (6 bases). This CDR3 has 14 residues. V was pared by 4 bases and J by 0 bases, with 9 bases between. Germline assignment: CDR1 SNHLY and CDR2 FYNNEI. CDR3 coding DNA: TGTGCCAGCAGTGTAGGGGACAACCAAGAGACCCAGTACCTC. Translating it yields CASSVGDNQETQYL.

The V call is TRBV7-3, the J call TRBJ1-5; 7 bases are a match to TRBD1. With V trimmed by 6 bases and J by 1 base, 9 bases remained unmatched. This CDR3 comprises 16 residues. Germline V CDR1 and CDR2: SGHTA, FQGTGA. The CDR3: CASSAGEGASNQPQHF. The CDR3 DNA reads as TGTGCCAGCAGTGCTGGTGAGGGGGCAAGCAATCAGCCCCAGCATTTT.

Of note for this clonotype: A much larger clone differs from this one at a single base, so this may be a read error. The J gene is TRBJ2-7, the V gene TRBV10-3, with D uncertain. V shed 8 bases and J shed 0 bases, with 5 bases lying between them. The germline CDR1 and CDR2 sequences are ENHRY and SYGVKD. This CDR3 contains 11 residues. CDR3: CAIGHSYEQYF. The CDR3 DNA reads TGTGCCATCGGGCACTCCTACGAGCAGTACTTC.

This clonotype has only a few counts. V and J are TRBV7-9 and TRBJ1-1; 7 nucleotides match TRBD1. Per the germline V gene, CDR1 is SEHNR and CDR2 is FQNEAQ (reference sequence). V was clipped by 7 bases and J by 0 bases; unmatched bases: 5. The CDR3 is 14 residues long. The DNA for the CDR3 is TGTGCCAGCACTCAGGGACAGTTGAACACTGAAGCTTTCTTT. Its protein product is CASTQGQLNTEAFF. Together with reference TRBV7-9 and TRBJ1-1, the CDR3 gives the full variable domain: DTGVSQNPRHKITKRGQNVTFRCDPISEHNRLYWYRQTLGQGPEFLTYFQNEAQLEKSRLLSDRFSAERPKGSFSTLEIQRTEQGDSAMYLCASTQGQLNTEAFFGQGTRLTVV.

This rearrangement joins TRBV7-6 to TRBJ2-5, with TRBD2 matching over 14 bases. The end of the DNA aligns better with TRBJ2-7, so the J call may be wrong. The CDR3 sequence is 16 residues long. Germline V CDR1 and CDR2: SGHVS, FNYEAQ. The CDR3 DNA reads as TGTGCCAGCAGCTTTGGGACTAGCGGGAGTAGGGGCGAGCAGTACTTC. Translating gives CASSFGTSGSRGEQYF.

This clonotype was seen once. In this CDR3 the conserved last residue, phenylalanine or tryptophan, is missing, so a read error is likely. V and J are TRBV2 and TRBJ1-1, with D unclear. This CDR3 has 14 amino acids. Deletions cut 5 bases from V and 0 bases from J, with 10 bases between. The germline CDR1 and CDR2 sequences are SNHLY and FYNNEI. CDR3 in DNA: TGTGCCAGCAGTAAGGGTTACATGAACACTGAAGCTTTCCTT. Translating gives CASSKGYMNTEAFL.

This clonotype was found once. The rearrangement links TRBV29-1 to TRBJ2-7; 11 nucleotides align to TRBD1. V lost 7 bases, J lost 9 bases, and 5 bases stayed unmatched. The CDR3 consists of 11 residues. From germline, CDR1 is SQVTM and CDR2 ANQGSEA. The CDR3 nucleotides are TGCAGCGCCGAGGGACAGGGGGGGCAGTACTTC. Residues: CSAEGQGGQYF.

This clonotype was recorded at least ten times. The V call is TRBV9, the J call TRBJ1-6; no reliable D call. The CDR3 has 12 residues. The germline V gene has CDR1 SGDLS and CDR2 YYNGEE. V was shortened by 0 bases and J by 15 bases, with 10 bases between the two germline ends. This chain's CDR3 is CASSVDAANLHF. CDR3 coding DNA: TGTGCCAGCAGCGTAGATGCGGCAAACCTCCACTTT.